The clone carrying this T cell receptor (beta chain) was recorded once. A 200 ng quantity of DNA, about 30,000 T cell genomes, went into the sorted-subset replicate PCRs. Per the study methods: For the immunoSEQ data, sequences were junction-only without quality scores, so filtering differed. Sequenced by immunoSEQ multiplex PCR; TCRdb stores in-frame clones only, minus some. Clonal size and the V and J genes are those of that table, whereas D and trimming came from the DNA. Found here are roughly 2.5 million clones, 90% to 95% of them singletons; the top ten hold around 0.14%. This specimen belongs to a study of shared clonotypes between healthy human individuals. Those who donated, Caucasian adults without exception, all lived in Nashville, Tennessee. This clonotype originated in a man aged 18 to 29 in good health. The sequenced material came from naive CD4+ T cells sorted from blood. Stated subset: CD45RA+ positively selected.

The CDR3 coding sequence is TGCGCCAGCAGCCAAGAGGCCCCCGGACAGACCCTAGCCAAAAACATTCAGTACTTC. Encoded protein: CASSQEAPGQTLAKNIQYF. The rearrangement links TRBV4-3 to TRBJ2-4, with D possibly being TRBD1 (6 bases). This CDR3 contains 19 residues. Germline V gene data show CDR1 as LGHNA and CDR2 as YSLEER. Trimming left V 0 bases short and J 0 bases short, with 18 bases between.